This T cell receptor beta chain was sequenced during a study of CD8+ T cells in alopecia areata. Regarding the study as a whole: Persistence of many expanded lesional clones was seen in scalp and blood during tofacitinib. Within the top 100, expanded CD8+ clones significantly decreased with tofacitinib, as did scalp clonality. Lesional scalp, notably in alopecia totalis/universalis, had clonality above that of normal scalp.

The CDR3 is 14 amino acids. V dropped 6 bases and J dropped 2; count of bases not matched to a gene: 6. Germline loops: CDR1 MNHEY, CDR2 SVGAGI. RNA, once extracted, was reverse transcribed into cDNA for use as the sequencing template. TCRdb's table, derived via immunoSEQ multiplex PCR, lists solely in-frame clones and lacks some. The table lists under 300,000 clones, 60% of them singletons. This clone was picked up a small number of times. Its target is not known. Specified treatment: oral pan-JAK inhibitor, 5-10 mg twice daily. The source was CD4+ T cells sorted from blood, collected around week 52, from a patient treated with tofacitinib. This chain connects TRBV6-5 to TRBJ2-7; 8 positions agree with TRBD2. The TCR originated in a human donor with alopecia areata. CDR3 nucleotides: TGTGCCAGCAGCTTAGCGGGGAGACCCTACGAGCAGTACTTC. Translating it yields CASSLAGRPYEQYF.